Presented here are 26 T cell receptor beta chains from one specimen sequenced in a study of T cell clonality in common variable immunodeficiency. Study-wide findings and caveats: In common variable immunodeficiency, TCR beta chains reportedly carried fewer deletions and N-nucleotide insertions.

No antigen has been assigned to these receptors. Profiled with immunoSEQ multiplex PCR; TCRdb holds only in-frame clones, not every one. The table records around 30,000 clones without singletons, the ten largest covering just over 3%. Sequenced input: peripheral blood mononuclear cells. Receptors originate from a human donor with common variable immunodeficiency.

This clone was seen at least ten times. The read ends 3 residues early relative to the CDR3; the germline J gene fills the gap. The V call is TRBV14, the J call TRBJ2-1, with 7 bases matching TRBD1. The CDR3 consists of 15 residues. CDR1 SGHDN and CDR2 FVKESK come from the germline V gene. With 1 base clipped from V and 8 bases from J, the junction kept 8 bases outside the gene matches. The CDR3 spells CASSQAGTVPHEQFF. Incomplete CDR3 DNA: TGTGCCAGCAGCCAAGCCGGGACAGTCCCGCATGAG.

Of note for this clone: The read finishes 3 residues shy of the CDR3 end, and the germline J gene is used to complete it. This sequence joins TRBV2 and TRBJ2-1, with 13 nucleotides matching TRBD2. V trimming: 6 bases; J trimming: 8 bases; junction bases outside the gene matches: 13. This CDR3 is built from 17 residues. Germline values: CDR1 SNHLY, CDR2 FYNNEI. The CDR3 DNA, read in part, is TGTGCCAGCAGAAAGGGACTAGCGGGGTTCACGGGGGATGAG. It is translated as CASRKGLAGFTGDE. The CDR3 reads in full as CASRKGLAGFTGDEQFF.

By share of the sample, this clone is medium-sized (0.01 to 0.1%). Coverage ceases 3 residues before the CDR3 finishes, and the germline J gene fills in the end. The chain couples TRBV6-4 to TRBJ2-1; the match to TRBD2 covers 9 bases. CDR1 and CDR2 (germline): MRHNA, SNTAGT. The CDR3 has 17 residues. V shed 2 bases and J 7 bases; nucleotides not matched to a gene: 12. The CDR3 bases that were read are TGTGCCAGCAGTGACCGGGCGGGGGGGCGGCGACGAAATGAG. Translating gives CASSDRAGGRRRNE. The CDR3 in full is CASSDRAGGRRRNEQFF.

To note about this clone: The CDR3 extends 3 residues past the end of the read, so its final part is completed from the germline J gene. The chain recombines TRBV7-9 with TRBJ1-1; possibly TRBD1 for D (6 bases). This CDR3 has 14 amino acids. The germline V gene has CDR1 SEHNR and CDR2 FQNEAQ (reference sequence). The V end lost 2 bases, the J end lost 4 bases, and 11 bases lay between the germline ends. The sequenced part of the CDR3 DNA is TGTGCCAGCAGCTTAAAGGGGGACATCACTGAA. It codes for CASSLKGDITE. The whole CDR3 sequence is CASSLKGDITEAFF.

As concerns this clone: From the germline J gene comes the end of the CDR3, since the read stops 3 residues before it. The chain couples TRBV7-6 to TRBJ2-7; TRBD1 matches 11 bases. Germline assignment: CDR1 SGHVS and CDR2 FNYEAQ. The CDR3 has 15 amino acids. Trimming at V came to 1 base and at J to 6 bases, leaving 5 bases not matched to a gene. Partial CDR3 DNA: TGTGCCAGCAGCTTAGAAGGACAGGGGGCCGGCGAG. Its translation: CASSLEGQGAGE. The whole CDR3 protein reads CASSLEGQGAGEQYF. Filled out from reference TRBV7-6 and TRBJ2-7, the complete variable domain reads GAGVSQSPRYKVTKRGQDVALRCDPISGHVSLYWYRQALGQGPEFLTYFNYEAQQDKSGLPNDRFSAERPEGSISTLTIQRTEQRDSAMYRCASSLEGQGAGEQYFGPGTRLTVT.

The sequenced part of the CDR3 DNA is TGTGCCAGCTCACCAATATCGGGGACAGGGGGTCGCTTCTCTGGGGCCAACGTC. This encodes CASSPISGTGGRFSGANV. The whole CDR3 sequence is CASSPISGTGGRFSGANVLTF. The chain couples TRBV18 to TRBJ2-6; TRBD1 agrees at 11 bases. The CDR3 is cut off 3 residues early in the read; its end comes from the germline J gene. The germline V gene has CDR1 KGHSH and CDR2 LQKENI. The CDR3 spans 21 residues. J gave up 0 bases and V 2 bases, and 12 bases lay outside the gene matches.

This clone was picked up a small number of times. Coverage ceases 3 residues before the CDR3 finishes, and the germline J gene fills in the end. The chain is built from TRBV2 and TRBJ2-1, with a weak D call TRBD2 (7 bases). The V gene's germline CDR1 is SNHLY and CDR2 FYNNEI. There are 15 residues in the CDR3. V was cut by 2 bases and J by 7 bases, with 15 bases left in between. The CDR3: CASSEWRGRLNEQFF. The CDR3 DNA, read in part, is TGTGCCAGCAGTGAATGGCGGGGGCGCCTTAATGAG.

Only a few counts were recorded for this clone. The sequenced fragment ends 3 residues before the CDR3 boundary, so the rest is inferred from the germline J gene. The chain couples TRBV5-1 to TRBJ2-1; D is undetermined. Trimming pared 0 bases from V and 5 bases from J, leaving 6 bases between. Germline V gives CDR1 SGHRS, CDR2 YFSETQ. The CDR3 runs to 13 residues. CDR3 bases read: TGCGCCAGCAGCTTGGGTCCCAACAATGAG. This codes for CASSLGPNNE. The entire CDR3 reads CASSLGPNNEQFF.

This clone has at least ten counts. Coverage ceases 3 residues before the CDR3 finishes, and the germline J gene fills in the end. The rearrangement joins TRBV20-1 to TRBJ1-6; the D gene is possibly TRBD1 (5 bases). Germline V lookup: CDR1 DFQATT, CDR2 SNEGSKA (reference sequence). The V end lost 2 bases, the J end lost 7 bases, and 6 bases lay between the germline ends. The CDR3 consists of 12 residues. The CDR3 bases that were read are TGCAGTGCTAGACAGGGAAATTCACCC. It codes for CSARQGNSP. The CDR3 in its entirety is CSARQGNSPLHF.

With regard to this clone: Read data end 3 residues before the CDR3 end; the end is taken from the germline J gene. The chain is built from TRBV7-9 and TRBJ2-5, with TRBD1 as a possible D gene (5 bases). Deletions cut 1 base from V and 4 bases from J, with 7 bases between. The germline V gene has CDR1 SEHNR and CDR2 FQNEAQ (reference sequence). CDR3 length equals 13 residues. CDR3 in amino acids: CASSLVGVETQYF. The covered CDR3 bases are TGTGCCAGCAGCTTAGTAGGGGTAGAGACC.

This clone is termed medium-sized. The sequenced part of the CDR3 DNA is TGCAGTGCTCCCCCAGATGGGACAGGGGGCACTGAA. Its translation: CSAPPDGTGGTE. The full-length CDR3 reads as CSAPPDGTGGTEAFF. This chain links TRBV20-1 with TRBJ1-1; 11 nucleotides line up with TRBD1. The sequence runs out 3 residues before the end of the CDR3; the remainder is reconstructed from the germline J gene. Germline V gene lookup returns CDR1 DFQATT and CDR2 SNEGSKA (reference sequence). The CDR3 runs to 15 residues. The ends lost 5 bases at V and 4 bases at J; junction bases unmatched: 9.

This clone has only a few counts. The sequenced fragment ends 3 residues before the CDR3 boundary, so the rest is inferred from the germline J gene. The chain employs TRBV6-2 or TRBV6-3 and TRBJ1-4, with TRBD1 as a possible D gene (5 bases). Germline assignment: CDR1 MNHEY and CDR2 SVGEGT. The CDR3 covers 16 residues. The V and J ends lost 6 bases and 0 bases respectively, with 14 bases between them. CDR3 sequence: CASSLGQSATNEKLFF. The CDR3 DNA, read in part, is TGTGCCAGCAGCTTGGGGCAGTCAGCAACTAATGAAAAA.

This clone was observed at least ten times. The read finishes 3 residues shy of the CDR3 end, and the germline J gene is used to complete it. The chain recombines TRBV29-1 with TRBJ1-5; the D is unclear. The CDR3 runs 14 residues. Looked up from germline, CDR1 is SQVTM and CDR2 is ANQGSEA. V lost 4 bases to trimming and J lost 3 bases, with 13 bases between them. CDR3 DNA, as far as it was read: TGCAGCGTTGTTTTTGGGCGGGACAATCAGCCC. It yields the protein CSVVFGRDNQP. The entire CDR3 protein is CSVVFGRDNQPQHF.

Details on this clone: Coverage ceases 3 residues before the CDR3 finishes, and the germline J gene fills in the end. The chain recombines TRBV18 with TRBJ1-1, with D unclear. The CDR3 extends over 12 amino acids. Germline assignment: CDR1 KGHSH and CDR2 LQKENI. CDR3 DNA, as far as it was read: TGTGCCAGCTCACCACCAGAAGGGGAA. Protein sequence: CASSPPEGE. The complete CDR3 sequence is CASSPPEGEAFF.

With regard to this clone: From the germline J gene comes the end of the CDR3, since the read stops 3 residues before it. The chain is built from TRBV18 and TRBJ1-6; 8 bases line up with TRBD1. J was trimmed by 2 bases and V by 3 bases; bases with no gene match: 6. The CDR3 covers 17 residues. CDR1 and CDR2 (germline): KGHSH, LQKENI. CDR3 DNA, as far as it was read: TGTGCCAGCTCACCGTCGACAGGGGTCACCTATAATTCACCC. Encoded protein: CASSPSTGVTYNSP. The entire CDR3 is CASSPSTGVTYNSPLHF. The whole variable domain, filled in from reference TRBV18 and TRBJ1-6, reads NAGVMQNPRHLVRRRGQEARLRCSPMKGHSHVYWYRQLPEEGLKFMVYLQKENIIDESGMPKERFSAEFPKEGPSILRIQQVVRGDSAAYFCASSPSTGVTYNSPLHFGNGTRLTVT.

This clone was seen a few times. The CDR3 is cut off 3 residues early in the read; its end comes from the germline J gene. V gene TRBV16 combines with J gene TRBJ1-2, with 11 bases that match TRBD1. The CDR3 loop spans 16 amino acids. Trimming removed 1 base from V and 7 bases from J; junction bases left unmatched: 8. Germline-derived CDR1 and CDR2 are KGHSY and FQNENV. The sequenced part of the CDR3 DNA is TGTGCCAGCAGCCAATACCGCGGACAGGGGGCAGCTGGC. Its translation is CASSQYRGQGAAG. The CDR3 in full is CASSQYRGQGAAGYTF.

About this clone itself: The missing CDR3 end, 3 residues past where the read stops, is filled in from the germline J gene. The chain uses TRBV7-9 and TRBJ1-2; no reliable D call. The V gene's germline CDR1 is SEHNR and CDR2 FQNEAQ (reference sequence). The CDR3 covers 15 residues. Trimming pared 3 bases from V and 1 base from J, leaving 12 bases between. The covered CDR3 bases are TGTGCCAGCAGCTTCGAGGCGGCCGTTAACTATGGC. Protein sequence: CASSFEAAVNYG. The entire CDR3 sequence reads CASSFEAAVNYGYTF.

As concerns this clone: The observed sequence ends 3 residues before the CDR3 terminus, with the missing tail filled in from the germline J gene. This chain links TRBV5-1 with TRBJ2-2; the D gene is possibly TRBD1 (6 bases). The germline V and J ends were trimmed by 7 bases and 5 bases, with 18 bases remaining between them. The CDR3 loop spans 15 amino acids. In germline, CDR1 is SGHRS, CDR2 YFSETQ. The sequenced CDR3 bases are TGCGCCAGCGCAACACTGGGGGCCGGGACCGGGGAG. Translating gives CASATLGAGTGE. The CDR3 reads in full as CASATLGAGTGELFF.

As regards this clone: The read falls 3 residues short of the CDR3 end, and the missing part is taken from the germline J gene. The chain uses TRBV11-2 and TRBJ1-4; perhaps TRBD1 as D (6 bases). The germline CDR1 and CDR2 sequences are SGHAT and FQNNGV. Trimming took off 7 bases at V and 7 bases at J, with 19 bases between the two ends. The CDR3 has 15 residues. The CDR3 spells CASTPGGGRPEKLFF. The sequenced part of the CDR3 DNA is TGTGCCAGCACCCCCGGGGGGGGGCGCCCTGAAAAA.

This clone was counted a few times. The CDR3 extends 3 residues past the end of the read, so its final part is completed from the germline J gene. J is TRBJ2-7 and V is TRBV2; D is unclear. Trimming cost V 6 bases and J 0 bases, with 9 bases left between them. CDR3 length equals 13 residues. Germline V gene lookup returns CDR1 SNHLY and CDR2 FYNNEI. CDR3 loop: CASRSTNSYEQYF. Partial CDR3 DNA: TGTGCCAGCAGGTCGACAAACTCCTACGAG.

A note on this clone: The read terminates 3 residues ahead of where the CDR3 ends, so the germline J gene completes it. J is TRBJ2-6 and V is TRBV7-3, with D possibly being TRBD1 (6 bases). Germline V CDR1 and CDR2: SGHTA, FQGTGA. The CDR3 contains 17 residues. V lost 0 bases and J 1 base, leaving 10 bases between the germline ends. The sequenced CDR3 bases are TGTGCCAGCAGCTTAACTCGAACAGGGTCTGGGGCCAACGTC. Protein: CASSLTRTGSGANV. In full, the CDR3 is CASSLTRTGSGANVLTF.

In the case of this clone: The read is 3 residues too short to cover the CDR3 end, so that end is filled in from the germline J gene. V gene TRBV2 combines with J gene TRBJ2-7; D gene unclear. CDR3 length equals 11 residues. V lost 5 bases and J lost 6, with 8 bases in between. Germline lookup yields CDR1 SNHLY and CDR2 FYNNEI. The CDR3 reads CASSPGSEQYF. Incomplete CDR3 DNA: TGTGCCAGCAGTCCAGGCTCCGAG.

The covered CDR3 bases are TGTGCCAGTAGAACCCGGGACAGCCCCGGGGCTAACTATGGC. This gives the protein CASRTRDSPGANYG. The whole CDR3 protein reads CASRTRDSPGANYGYTF. The V and J genes are TRBV19 and TRBJ1-2; 7 nucleotides agree with TRBD1. The read ends 3 residues early relative to the CDR3; the germline J gene fills the gap. This CDR3 has 17 amino acids. Germline V CDR1 and CDR2: LNHDA, SQIVND (reference sequence). V shed 6 bases and J 0 bases; nucleotides not matched to a gene: 13.

As for this clone: The read is 3 residues too short to cover the CDR3 end, so that end is filled in from the germline J gene. V usage is TRBV30 and J usage is TRBJ1-5, with a tentative D call TRBD1 (5 bases). Germline V gives CDR1 GTSNPN, CDR2 SVGIG (reference sequence). V lost 2 bases to trimming and J lost 6 bases, with 17 bases between them. There are 15 residues in the CDR3. The sequenced part of the CDR3 DNA is TGTGCCTGGAGTCTGTTAGGGGCTCGGAGTCAGCCC. Translating gives CAWSLLGARSQP. Given in full, the CDR3 is CAWSLLGARSQPQHF.

This clone was seen a handful of times. The CDR3 goes on 3 residues after the read ends, and that part is filled in from the germline J gene. The chain recombines TRBV2 with TRBJ2-1, with 8 bases lining up with TRBD2. Germline lookup yields CDR1 SNHLY and CDR2 FYNNEI. After removal of 8 bases from V and 7 bases from J, the junction contained 10 bases not matched to a gene. CDR3 length: 14 residues. The CDR3 bases that were read are TGTGCCAGCGAAGACGGGGGGGCCGGGAATGAG. This gives the protein CASEDGGAGNE. The entire CDR3 sequence reads CASEDGGAGNEQFF.

This clone showed up just a few times. Read sequence stops 3 residues before the CDR3 end, and the germline J gene provides the missing end. The chain combines TRBV5-1 with TRBJ2-2, with TRBD1 matching over 8 bases. Trimming cost V 3 bases and J 6 bases; bases outside gene matches: 7. Germline assignment: CDR1 SGHRS and CDR2 YFSETQ. This CDR3 is 15 amino acids long. The CDR3 loop is CASSWNRGAAGELFF. The CDR3 bases that were read are TGCGCCAGCAGCTGGAACAGGGGGGCGGCCGGGGAG.